This passage covers 16 T cell receptor beta chains from one sample sequenced in a study of shared clonotypes between healthy human individuals. The repertoire was sequenced with immunoSEQ multiplex PCR; TCRdb's copy has only in-frame clones and lacks some. The table includes around 620,000 clones, about 95% detected once. The naive CD8 fraction comprised CD45RO-negative cells positively selected for CCR7 and excluded terminally differentiated effector memory CD45RA+ cells. The sample was naive CD8+ T cells sorted from blood. These receptors were obtained from a woman aged 25 to 39 in good health.

V is TRBV14 and J is TRBJ1-3; D unclear. The CDR3 consists of 11 residues. V was trimmed by 9 bases and J by 3 bases, leaving 6 bases between them. Germline values: CDR1 SGHDN, CDR2 FVKESK. The CDR3 sequence: CASGDGNTIYF. For the CDR3, the DNA is TGTGCCAGTGGGGATGGAAACACCATATATTTT.

J is TRBJ2-7 and V is TRBV5-6; possibly TRBD2 for D (5 bases). The ends were cut back, 4 bases at V and 4 bases at J, with 15 bases in the middle. The CDR3 totals 14 residues. Germline V lookup: CDR1 SGHDT, CDR2 YYEEEE. This CDR3 reads CASSGAGNSYEQYF. Written as DNA, the CDR3 is TGTGCCAGCAGCGGCGCCGGGAACTCTTACGAGCAGTACTTC.

For this clone: A read error is possible here, since a much larger clone lies one base away. The sample carries other DNA sequences with the same CDR3. The chain is built from TRBV9 and TRBJ1-1, with D unresolved. The CDR3 runs to 13 residues. Germline V gene data show CDR1 as SGDLS and CDR2 as YYNGEE. With 0 bases removed from V and 1 base from J, the gap between germline ends came to 4 bases. The CDR3 spells CASSVEGNTEAFF. The CDR3 DNA reads TGTGCCAGCAGCGTAGAAGGGAACACTGAAGCTTTCTTT.

This chain connects TRBV28 to TRBJ1-5; D perhaps matches TRBD1 (5 bases). Trimming pared 2 bases from V and 1 base from J, leaving 12 bases between. Germline CDR1 and CDR2: MDHEN and SYDVKM. This CDR3 comprises 16 residues. The CDR3 DNA reads TGTGCCAGCAGTTTAGGGGTGGGGCTCAGCAATCAGCCCCAGCATTTT. Translating gives CASSLGVGLSNQPQHF.

The chain combines TRBV14 with TRBJ2-7; D is undetermined. CDR1 is SGHDN, CDR2 FVKESK, per germline. This CDR3 region has 11 residues. The V end lost 8 bases, the J end lost 0 bases, and 5 bases lay between the germline ends. CDR3 DNA sequence: TGTGCCAGCTCCGTCTCCTACGAGCAGTACTTC. This codes for CASSVSYEQYF.

The chain carries TRBV27 and TRBJ1-6, with 8 bases fitting TRBD1. Germline trimming cut 6 bases from V and 7 bases from J; bases unmatched to any gene: 5. Per the germline V gene, CDR1 is MNHEY and CDR2 is SMNVEV (reference sequence). The CDR3 sequence is 14 residues long. The CDR3 here is CASSHRQGNSPLHF. The CDR3 DNA reads as TGTGCCAGCAGCCATCGACAGGGGAATTCACCCCTCCACTTT.

This chain uses TRBV5-6 with TRBJ2-3, with a tentative D call TRBD2 (5 bases). There are 18 residues in the CDR3. V was trimmed by 0 bases and J by 4 bases, leaving 21 bases between them. CDR1 and CDR2 (germline): SGHDT, YYEEEE. The CDR3, as DNA: TGTGCCAGCAGCTTGGGAGCGGCTAGCACCCTTGGGGCAGATACGCAGTATTTT. It translates to CASSLGAASTLGADTQYF.

The gene calls are TRBV28 and TRBJ2-3, with 7 positions matching TRBD1. In germline, CDR1 is MDHEN, CDR2 SYDVKM. V gave up 4 bases and J gave up 2 bases; unmatched junction bases: 15. This CDR3 has 18 amino acids. The CDR3 loop is CASSSETGSFPDTDTQYF. The CDR3 nucleotides read TGTGCCAGCAGTTCAGAGACAGGGTCCTTTCCGGACACAGATACGCAGTATTTT.

The V gene is TRBV4-1, the J gene TRBJ2-1; 7 nucleotides line up with TRBD2. The length of the CDR3 is 16 residues. With 3 bases clipped from V and 8 bases from J, the junction kept 13 bases outside the gene matches. Germline lookup yields CDR1 MGHRA and CDR2 YSYEKL. CDR3 loop: CASSQRTRALIHEQFF. In nucleotides, the CDR3 is TGCGCCAGCAGCCAGCGGACTAGGGCCCTCATCCATGAGCAGTTCTTC.

This clone was counted once. The CDR3 nucleotides are TGTGCCAGCAGTTTATCTGGGACAGGGAGATCTAACTATGGCTACACCTTC. It is translated as CASSLSGTGRSNYGYTF. V and J are TRBV27 and TRBJ1-2; 9 bases fit TRBD1. V lost 0 bases and J lost 0; bases outside the gene matches: 5. The CDR3 length is 17 residues. CDR1 is MNHEY, CDR2 SMNVEV, per germline (reference sequence).

The V and J genes are TRBV6-1 and TRBJ2-7; 8 nucleotides align to TRBD2. CDR3 length: 16 amino acids. Per germline, CDR1 MNHNS and CDR2 SASEGT. The junction had 9 bases not matched to a gene; V was cut back by 1 base and J by 4 bases. This CDR3 reads CASSEGPREGQYEQYF. The CDR3 DNA reads TGTGCCAGCAGTGAAGGCCCCCGGGAGGGCCAATACGAGCAGTACTTC.

The chain uses TRBV5-6 and TRBJ2-7; 8 bases agree with TRBD1. The CDR3 length is 15 residues. V was pared by 1 base and J by 6 bases, with 9 bases of the junction left unmatched. Germline V CDR1 and CDR2: SGHDT, YYEEEE. The CDR3 is CASSLTGQGGTEQYF. The DNA of the CDR3 is TGTGCCAGCAGCTTGACCGGACAGGGAGGTACCGAGCAGTACTTC.

The chain carries TRBV6-1 and TRBJ2-1; weak D call: TRBD2 (5 bases). V was pared by 6 bases and J by 3 bases, with 9 bases between. CDR3 size: 13 residues. CDR1 is MNHNS and CDR2 is SASEGT in the germline V gene. The CDR3 is CASSNGVYNEQFF. CDR3 nucleotides: TGTGCCAGCAGCAACGGGGTCTACAATGAGCAGTTCTTC.

This sequence joins TRBV18 and TRBJ2-5; no clear D gene. V shed 2 bases and J shed 3 bases, with 10 bases lying between them. The CDR3 has 14 residues. Germline CDR1 is KGHSH and CDR2 is LQKENI. This CDR3 is CASSPGLAEETQYF. As DNA, the CDR3 is TGTGCCAGCTCACCAGGATTAGCAGAAGAGACCCAGTACTTC.

V gene TRBV6-7 combines with J gene TRBJ2-2; 9 bases line up with TRBD2. TRBV6-7 is sorted into the ORF group, with uncertain function. V shed 10 bases, J shed 0 bases, and the junction held 9 bases outside the gene matches. CDR3 size: 16 residues. This CDR3 reads CANPIVAGANTGELFF. The CDR3 bases are TGTGCCAACCCGATAGTAGCGGGGGCGAACACCGGGGAGCTGTTTTTT.

This chain links TRBV2 with TRBJ2-1; D may be TRBD2 (6 bases). This CDR3 region has 15 residues. Germline-derived CDR1 and CDR2 are SNHLY and FYNNEI. Trimming removed 0 bases at V and 15 bases at J, with 21 bases between. In nucleotides, the CDR3 is TGTGCCAGCAGTGAAGCGCGCGGGACTCCCGAAGAAGGGTTCTTC. This gives the protein CASSEARGTPEEGFF.